The source of this T cell receptor (beta chain) is a study of cytomegalovirus exposure and HLA in healthy donors. The CDR3 has 15 amino acids. Germline V CDR1 and CDR2: MNHNS, SASEGT. V lost 1 base to trimming and J lost 2 bases; unmatched junction nucleotides: 4. The PCR made use of 60 Vbeta and 13 Jbeta primers. Profiled with immunoSEQ multiplex PCR; TCRdb holds only in-frame clones, not every one. This table has some 200,000 clones, around 80% appearing once. This TCR was recovered from a woman aged 40 to 50 in good health and CMV-seronegative. Sequencing input: PBMCs. This chain joins TRBV6-1 and TRBJ2-7; 8 nucleotides agree with TRBD1. For the CDR3, the DNA is TGTGCCAGCAGTGAAGGGACAGGGTTGGCCTACGAGCAGTACTTC. Amino acids: CASSEGTGLAYEQYF.